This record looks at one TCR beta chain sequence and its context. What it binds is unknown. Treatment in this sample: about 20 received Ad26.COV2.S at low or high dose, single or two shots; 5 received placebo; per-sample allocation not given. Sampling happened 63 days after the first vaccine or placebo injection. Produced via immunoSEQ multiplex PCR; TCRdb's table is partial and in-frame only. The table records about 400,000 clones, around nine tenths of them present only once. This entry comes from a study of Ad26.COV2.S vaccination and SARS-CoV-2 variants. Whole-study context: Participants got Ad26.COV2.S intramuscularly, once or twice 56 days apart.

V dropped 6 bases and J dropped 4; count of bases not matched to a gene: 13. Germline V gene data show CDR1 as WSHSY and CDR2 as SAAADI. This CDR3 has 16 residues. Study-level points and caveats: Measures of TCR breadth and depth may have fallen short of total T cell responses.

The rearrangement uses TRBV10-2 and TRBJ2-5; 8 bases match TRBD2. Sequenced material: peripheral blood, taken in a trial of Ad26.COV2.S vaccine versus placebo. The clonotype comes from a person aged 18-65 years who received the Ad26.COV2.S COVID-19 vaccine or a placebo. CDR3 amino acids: CASSLRDSGGGETQYF. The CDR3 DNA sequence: TGCGCCAGCAGCCTCCGGGACTCCGGGGGGGGAGAGACCCAGTACTTC.